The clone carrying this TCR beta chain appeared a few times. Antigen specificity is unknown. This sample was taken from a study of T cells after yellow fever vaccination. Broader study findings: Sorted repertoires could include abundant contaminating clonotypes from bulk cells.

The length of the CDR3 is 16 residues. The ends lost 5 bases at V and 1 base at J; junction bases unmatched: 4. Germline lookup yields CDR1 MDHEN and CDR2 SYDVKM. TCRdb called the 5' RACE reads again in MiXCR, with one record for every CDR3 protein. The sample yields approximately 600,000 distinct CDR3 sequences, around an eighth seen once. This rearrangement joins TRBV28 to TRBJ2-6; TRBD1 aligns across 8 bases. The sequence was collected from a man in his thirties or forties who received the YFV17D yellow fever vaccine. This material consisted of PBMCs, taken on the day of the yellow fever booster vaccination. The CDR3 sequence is CASSRDRQSGANVLTF. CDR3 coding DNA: TGTGCCAGCAGTCGGGACAGGCAGTCTGGGGCCAACGTCCTGACTTTC.